This TCR beta chain was sequenced for a study of beta chain features in type 1 diabetes. General observations from the study: Moderate but significant shortening of TCRB CDR3s was recorded in all four CD4+ subsets from Type 1 diabetes patients.

As regards this clone: What it binds is not known.

J lost 5 bases, V lost 3 bases, and 5 bases had no gene match. CDR3 size: 15 residues. Germline values: CDR1 SGDLS, CDR2 YYNGEE. The isolated RNA, all of it, was reverse transcribed, so expressed TCRB transcripts were what got sequenced. Sequencing was performed with immunoSEQ multiplex PCR; in TCRdb, only in-frame clones are kept and a portion is missing. Of approximately 600,000 clones listed, roughly 12% are singletons. The TCR sequence derives from a young man with type 1 diabetes. The chain joins TRBV9 to TRBJ1-6; TRBD1 agrees at 7 bases. Material: naive CD4+ T cells from blood. CDR3 protein: CASSATGDHNSPLHF. CDR3 DNA: TGTGCCAGCAGCGCAACAGGGGACCATAATTCACCCCTCCACTTT.